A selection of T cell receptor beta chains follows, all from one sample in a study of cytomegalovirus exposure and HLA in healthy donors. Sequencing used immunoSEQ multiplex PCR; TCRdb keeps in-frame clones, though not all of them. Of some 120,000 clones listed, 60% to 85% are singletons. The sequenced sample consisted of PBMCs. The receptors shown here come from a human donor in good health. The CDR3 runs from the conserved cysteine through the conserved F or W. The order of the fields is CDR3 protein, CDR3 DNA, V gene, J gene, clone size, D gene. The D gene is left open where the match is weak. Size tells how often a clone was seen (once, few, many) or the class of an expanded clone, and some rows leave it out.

cdr3_aa: CASSYGQGGSEYF
cdr3_nt: TGTGCCAGCAGTTATGGGCAGGGCGGATCGGAGTACTTC
v_call: TRBV6-5
j_call: TRBJ2-7
clone_size: .
d_call: .

cdr3_aa: CASSLGLNRDNRNTGELFF
cdr3_nt: TGTGCCAGCAGCTTAGGACTTAACAGGGACAACCGGAACACCGGGGAGCTGTTTTTT
v_call: TRBV11-3
j_call: TRBJ2-2
clone_size: .
d_call: .

cdr3_aa: CASTATEGTDTQYF
cdr3_nt: TGTGCCAGCACCGCCACGGAGGGCACAGATACGCAGTATTTT
v_call: TRBV2
j_call: TRBJ2-3
clone_size: .
d_call: .

cdr3_aa: CASSFWRRDRGEKLFF
cdr3_nt: TGTGCCAGCAGCTTCTGGCGCCGGGACAGGGGTGAAAAACTGTTTTTT
v_call: TRBV11-2
j_call: TRBJ1-4
clone_size: once
d_call: TRBD1

cdr3_aa: CASSIDLSSGNTIYF
cdr3_nt: TGTGCCAGTAGTATAGATCTATCGAGTGGAAACACCATATATTTT
v_call: TRBV19
j_call: TRBJ1-3
clone_size: few
d_call: .

cdr3_aa: CASSSNRGNQPQHF
cdr3_nt: TGTGCCAGTAGTAGCAACAGGGGAAATCAGCCCCAGCATTTT
v_call: TRBV19
j_call: TRBJ1-5
clone_size: .
d_call: TRBD1

cdr3_aa: CASSLFSGGEETQYF
cdr3_nt: TGTGCCAGCAGCTTATTCTCAGGGGGCGAAGAGACCCAGTACTTC
v_call: TRBV7-6
j_call: TRBJ2-5
clone_size: .
d_call: TRBD1

cdr3_aa: CASSPNRVQPQHF
cdr3_nt: TGTGCCAGCAGCCCCAACAGGGTTCAGCCCCAGCATTTT
v_call: TRBV5-5
j_call: TRBJ1-5
clone_size: .
d_call: .

cdr3_aa: CASRRGTGRTEAFF
cdr3_nt: TGTGCCAGCCGGAGGGGGACAGGGCGGACTGAAGCTTTCTTT
v_call: TRBV2
j_call: TRBJ1-1
clone_size: few
d_call: TRBD1

cdr3_aa: CASSATREASTDTQYF
cdr3_nt: TGTGCCAGCAGCGCCACCAGGGAGGCTAGCACAGATACGCAGTATTTT
v_call: TRBV11-2
j_call: TRBJ2-3
clone_size: .
d_call: .

cdr3_aa: CASSFTGSYEQYF
cdr3_nt: TGCGCCAGCAGCTTTACAGGATCCTACGAGCAGTACTTC
v_call: TRBV5-1
j_call: TRBJ2-7
clone_size: .
d_call: .

cdr3_aa: CATSREGGANYGYTF
cdr3_nt: TGTGCCACCAGCAGAGAAGGGGGAGCTAACTATGGCTACACCTTC
v_call: TRBV15
j_call: TRBJ1-2
clone_size: .
d_call: .

cdr3_aa: CANSSKDPKGAGYNEQFF
cdr3_nt: TGTGCCAACTCATCTAAGGATCCTAAGGGGGCTGGCTACAATGAGCAGTTCTTC
v_call: TRBV18
j_call: TRBJ2-1
clone_size: .
d_call: TRBD1

cdr3_aa: CASSSSLGQGSTYEQYF
cdr3_nt: TGTGCCAGCAGTTCCTCCCTTGGACAGGGGTCCACCTACGAGCAGTACTTC
v_call: TRBV25-1
j_call: TRBJ2-7
clone_size: .
d_call: TRBD1

cdr3_aa: CASSGDRGAYGYTF
cdr3_nt: TGTGCCAGCAGCGGAGACAGGGGTGCCTATGGCTACACCTTC
v_call: TRBV9
j_call: TRBJ1-2
clone_size: .
d_call: TRBD1

cdr3_aa: CASSKVFTRDSNEQFF
cdr3_nt: TGTGCCAGCAGCAAAGTTTTTACCCGGGACAGCAATGAGCAGTTCTTC
v_call: TRBV5-6
j_call: TRBJ2-1
clone_size: few
d_call: TRBD1